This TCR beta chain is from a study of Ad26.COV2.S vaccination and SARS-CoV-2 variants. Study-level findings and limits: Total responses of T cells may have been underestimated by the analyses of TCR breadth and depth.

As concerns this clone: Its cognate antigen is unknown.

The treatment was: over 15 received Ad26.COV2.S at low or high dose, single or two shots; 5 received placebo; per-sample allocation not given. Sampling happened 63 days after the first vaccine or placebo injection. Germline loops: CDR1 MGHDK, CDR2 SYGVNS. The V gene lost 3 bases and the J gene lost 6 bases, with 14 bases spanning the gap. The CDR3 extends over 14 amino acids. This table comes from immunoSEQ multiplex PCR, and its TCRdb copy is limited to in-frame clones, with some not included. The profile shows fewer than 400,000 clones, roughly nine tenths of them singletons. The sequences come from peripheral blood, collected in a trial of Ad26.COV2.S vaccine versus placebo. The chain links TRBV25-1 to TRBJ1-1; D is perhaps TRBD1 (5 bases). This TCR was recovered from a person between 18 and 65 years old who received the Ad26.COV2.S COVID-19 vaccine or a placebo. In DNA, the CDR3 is TGTGCCAGCAGTGATACGACAGAACGGTCTGAAGCTTTCTTT. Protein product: CASSDTTERSEAFF. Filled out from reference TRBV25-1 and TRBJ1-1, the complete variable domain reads EADIYQTPRYLVIGTGKKITLECSQTMGHDKMYWYQQDPGMELHLIHYSYGVNSTEKGDLSSESTVSRIRTEHFPLTLESARPSHTSQYLCASSDTTERSEAFFGQGTRLTVV.